Following are 25 T cell receptor beta chains from one sample sequenced in a study of OX40 agonist ivuxolimab in advanced cancers. Repertoires were generated with immunoSEQ multiplex PCR, while TCRdb's copy carries only in-frame clones and drops some. The sample yields around 150,000 clones, around 93% seen once. Sequenced here: CD4+ or CD8+ T cells sorted from blood, sampled in a trial of the OX40 agonist ivuxolimab. The receptors stem from an adult with an advanced solid tumor such as melanoma, head and neck, liver or kidney cancer.

CDR3 region: CASSLRWDTGELFF. CDR3 DNA: TGTGCCAGCAGCCTGAGGTGGGACACCGGGGAGCTGTTTTTT. The chain combines TRBV5-4 with TRBJ2-2; unclear D gene. CDR1 is SGHNT, CDR2 YYREEE, per germline (reference sequence). The CDR3 is made up of 14 amino acids. V lost 4 bases, J lost 3 bases, and 10 bases lay in between.

This clone appeared once. The rearrangement joins TRBV7-2 to TRBJ1-1; D possibly corresponds to TRBD1 (6 bases). Deletions cut 3 bases from V and 7 bases from J, with 9 bases between. Looked up from germline, CDR1 is SGHTA and CDR2 is FQGNSA. CDR3 length equals 12 residues. CDR3 residues: CASSFGQSEAFF. The CDR3 bases are TGTGCCAGCAGCTTCGGACAGAGTGAAGCTTTCTTT.

The chain couples TRBV18 to TRBJ2-2, with D perhaps matching TRBD2 (6 bases). Trimming left V 7 bases short and J 4 bases short, with 16 bases between. The germline V gene has CDR1 KGHSH and CDR2 LQKENI. The CDR3 contains 15 residues. CDR3 loop: CASFGGRTGTGELFF. CDR3 sequence (DNA): TGTGCCAGCTTCGGGGGACGAACTGGCACCGGGGAGCTGTTTTTT.

This chain joins TRBV6-6 and TRBJ2-7, with D tentatively TRBD2 (6 bases). Germline CDR1 and CDR2: MNHNY and SVGAGI (reference sequence). The CDR3 is 14 amino acids. V lost 4 bases and J lost 3, with 13 bases in between. CDR3 loop: CASSWSPGDYEQYF. The CDR3 DNA is TGTGCCAGCAGTTGGTCTCCGGGGGACTACGAGCAGTACTTC.

This clone has more than one count but fewer than ten. This sequence joins TRBV2 and TRBJ1-5; D remains unclear. The CDR3 totals 15 residues. Germline V gene data show CDR1 as SNHLY and CDR2 as FYNNEI. The V and J ends lost 3 bases and 4 bases respectively, with 13 bases between them. In DNA form, the CDR3 reads TGTGCCAGCAGTGAGAGTTTGGCAGGTAATCAGCCCCAGCATTTT. Its protein product is CASSESLAGNQPQHF.

V gene TRBV7-9 combines with J gene TRBJ1-2; the match to TRBD1 covers 8 bases. Germline V gene lookup returns CDR1 SEHNR and CDR2 FQNEAQ (reference sequence). The CDR3 is 13 amino acids. With V trimmed by 5 bases and J by 7 bases, 6 bases remained unmatched. In DNA form, the CDR3 reads TGTGCCAGCAGCCCAGGACAGGGAGGTGGCTACACCTTC. This translates into CASSPGQGGGYTF.

The CDR3 DNA is TGCGCCAGCAGCCAAGACTTGACCCCCTACAATGAGCAGTTCTTC. Translation: CASSQDLTPYNEQFF. This chain links TRBV4-3 with TRBJ2-1; D ambiguous. The CDR3 runs to 15 residues. V shed 0 bases and J shed 2 bases, with 8 bases lying between them. Germline lookup yields CDR1 LGHNA and CDR2 YSLEER.

The sample holds a few counts of this clone. The J gene is TRBJ2-2, the V gene TRBV28; 8 nucleotides line up with TRBD2. This CDR3 contains 16 residues. Germline values: CDR1 MDHEN, CDR2 SYDVKM. Unmatched junction bases numbered 2, after V lost 1 base and J lost 1 base. The CDR3 region has the DNA TGTGCCAGCAGTTTATATGCGGGGGGGAACACCGGGGAGCTGTTTTTT. Protein: CASSLYAGGNTGELFF.

CDR3 loop: CASSFSGGETQYF. CDR3 bases: TGTGCCAGCAGCTTTTCGGGGGGCGAGACCCAGTACTTC. The rearrangement uses TRBV7-9 and TRBJ2-5; D possibly corresponds to TRBD2 (7 bases). The V gene lost 3 bases and the J gene lost 5 bases, with 10 bases spanning the gap. CDR1 is SEHNR, CDR2 FQNEAQ, per germline (reference sequence). This CDR3 has 13 residues.

J is TRBJ2-3 and V is TRBV11-3, with 7 bases aligning to TRBD1. This CDR3 spans 15 amino acids. The V and J ends lost 5 bases and 2 bases, in that order; junction bases with no gene match: 7. CDR1 and CDR2 (germline): SGHNT, YENEEA. The CDR3 is CASSKGRGNTDTQYF. In DNA form, the CDR3 reads TGTGCCAGCAGCAAGGGCAGGGGGAACACAGATACGCAGTATTTT.

The V call is TRBV7-2, the J call TRBJ1-6; the match to TRBD1 covers 8 bases. The V and J ends lost 4 bases and 10 bases, in that order; junction bases with no gene match: 6. CDR1 is SGHTA, CDR2 FQGNSA, per germline. This CDR3 is built from 14 residues. The CDR3 loop is CASSSGQGGSPLHF. In DNA, the CDR3 is TGTGCCAGCAGCTCAGGACAGGGAGGATCACCCCTCCACTTT. The full variable domain, with the rest looked up from reference TRBV7-2 and TRBJ1-6, is GAGVSQSPSNKVTEKGKDVELRCDPISGHTALYWYRQSLGQGLEFLIYFQGNSAPDKSGLPSDRFSAERTGGSVSTLTIQRTQQEDSAVYLCASSSGQGGSPLHFGNGTRLTVT.

CDR3 coding DNA: TGTGCCAGCAGTTATACCGCTTCCGGGGCCAACGTCCTGACTTTC. The encoded protein is CASSYTASGANVLTF. This chain links TRBV6-6 with TRBJ2-6; D not certain. Germline V gene sequence: CDR1 MNHNY, CDR2 SVGAGI (reference sequence). This CDR3 has 15 amino acids. Between the trimmed V and J ends, which lost 3 bases and 4 bases, there was a span of 10 bases.

V usage is TRBV19 and J usage is TRBJ1-2; the match to TRBD1 covers 7 bases. The CDR3 totals 15 residues. Germline V gene sequence: CDR1 LNHDA, CDR2 SQIVND (reference sequence). The V and J ends lost 6 bases and 8 bases, in that order; junction bases with no gene match: 15. CDR3 amino acids: CASRSQLTGQRGYTF. The DNA of the CDR3 is TGTGCCAGTAGGTCACAGCTGACAGGGCAAAGAGGCTACACCTTC.

The rearrangement joins TRBV9 to TRBJ2-5, with 7 bases identical to TRBD1. V gave up 4 bases and J gave up 2 bases; unmatched junction bases: 17. The CDR3 loop spans 18 amino acids. In germline, CDR1 is SGDLS, CDR2 YYNGEE. Here the CDR3 reads CASSPRGDSRNIQETQYF. DNA of the CDR3: TGTGCCAGCAGCCCGAGAGGGGACAGCCGGAACATTCAAGAGACCCAGTACTTC.

The rearrangement uses TRBV6-6 and TRBJ1-1; tentatively, D is TRBD1 (5 bases). Germline V lookup: CDR1 MNHNY, CDR2 SVGAGI (reference sequence). This CDR3 has 15 residues. V dropped 7 bases and J dropped 0 bases, with 15 bases sitting between them. CDR3 protein: CASTLRGPMNTEAFF. The CDR3, as DNA: TGTGCCAGCACCCTAAGGGGCCCCATGAACACTGAAGCTTTCTTT.

The gene calls are TRBV7-2 and TRBJ1-2, with 9 bases fitting TRBD1. The junction had 11 bases not matched to a gene; V was cut back by 5 bases and J by 4 bases. There are 16 residues in the CDR3. Germline V gives CDR1 SGHTA, CDR2 FQGNSA. This CDR3 is CASSPQDRGEPYGYTF. CDR3 bases: TGTGCCAGCAGCCCGCAGGACAGGGGCGAACCCTATGGCTACACCTTC.

The rearrangement links TRBV28 to TRBJ2-1, with D possibly being TRBD2 (5 bases). CDR3 length equals 16 residues. Trimming took 6 bases from V and 4 from J, leaving 19 bases between them. Germline-derived CDR1 and CDR2 are MDHEN and SYDVKM. CDR3 nucleotide sequence: TGTGCCAGCAGCTCTGCGGGCGCCCCCTTGTACAATGAGCAGTTCTTC. Translating it yields CASSSAGAPLYNEQFF.

The V and J genes are TRBV4-2 and TRBJ2-1; tentatively, D is TRBD2 (5 bases). Trimming stripped 1 base from V and 5 bases from J, with 15 bases between. Germline V gene data show CDR1 as LGHNA and CDR2 as YNFKEQ. This CDR3 region has 16 residues. The CDR3 DNA reads TGTGCCAGCAGCCAAGCTCACCAAACGGGGAACAATGAGCAGTTCTTC. It encodes CASSQAHQTGNNEQFF.

The rearrangement links TRBV27 to TRBJ1-2; perhaps TRBD1 as D (6 bases). The V and J ends lost 3 bases and 8 bases respectively, with 10 bases between them. Germline V lookup: CDR1 MNHEY, CDR2 SMNVEV (reference sequence). CDR3 length: 12 residues. The CDR3 region is CASSFLGGGYTF. CDR3 DNA sequence: TGTGCCAGCAGTTTTTTAGGGGGGGGCTACACCTTC.

The V gene is TRBV7-2, the J gene TRBJ1-3; TRBD1 might be the D (5 bases). The germline V gene encodes CDR1 SGHTA and CDR2 FQGNSA. Trimming stripped 4 bases from V and 5 bases from J, with 9 bases between. CDR3 length: 13 residues. CDR3 nucleotide sequence: TGTGCCAGCAGCTCTCAGGACAGAAACACCATATATTTT. Translated: CASSSQDRNTIYF.

For this clone: At one boundary the junction diverges from the germline segment, which might be a read error. The V gene is TRBV5-1, the J gene TRBJ1-2; tentatively, D is TRBD1 (6 bases). Per the germline V gene, CDR1 is SGHRS and CDR2 is YFSETQ. The CDR3 is made up of 16 amino acids. Here the CDR3 reads CANSSTTGISRLLVSF. CDR3 nucleotide sequence: TGCGCCAACAGCTCCACAACAGGGATCTCTAGGCTGTTAGTATCCTTC.

V is TRBV4-3 and J is TRBJ2-1; possibly TRBD2 for D (6 bases). V lost 3 bases, J lost 7 bases, and 16 bases lay in between. The CDR3 length is 15 residues. The germline gives CDR1 LGHNA, CDR2 YSLEER. This CDR3 reads CASSHQTGLLNEQFF. The DNA of the CDR3 is TGCGCCAGCAGCCATCAAACGGGACTGCTTAATGAGCAGTTCTTC.

As DNA, the CDR3 is TGTGCCAGCAGCCCGTTCTACGAGCAGTACTTC. Amino acids: CASSPFYEQYF. V gene TRBV6-5 combines with J gene TRBJ2-7; unclear D gene. This CDR3 is 11 amino acids long. Germline CDR1 MNHEY, CDR2 SVGAGI. V lost 6 bases and J 3 bases, leaving 6 bases between the germline ends.

This clone was recorded once. The chain recombines TRBV5-6 with TRBJ1-3, with no clear D. The CDR3 is 13 amino acids. Trimming shortened V by 3 bases and J by 7 bases, and 11 bases separated the two germline ends. Germline V CDR1 and CDR2: SGHDT, YYEEEE. CDR3 sequence (DNA): TGTGCCAGCAGCTCGGACCACGGGAACACCATATATTTT. Translating gives CASSSDHGNTIYF.

The rearrangement joins TRBV9 to TRBJ1-1; D gene unclear. This CDR3 has 13 residues. Looked up from germline, CDR1 is SGDLS and CDR2 is YYNGEE. Trimming removed 4 bases from V and 4 bases from J, with 11 bases in between. CDR3 sequence reads: CASSSVGGTEAFF. The DNA for the CDR3 is TGTGCCAGCAGCTCCGTAGGAGGCACTGAAGCTTTCTTT.